The 23 T cell receptor beta chains below come from one sample, sequenced in a study of T cell clonotyping in hematopoietic cell transplantation. Indicated time point: recipient sample about 28 days before transplant, after cytoreduction. Measured with immunoSEQ multiplex PCR; TCRdb has only the in-frame clones, and not every one. The sample lists over 25,000 clones; roughly 88% were seen once. Source: peripheral blood mononuclear cells, taken before stem cell transplant. The receptors shown here come from a woman aged 60-70 years with acute myeloid leukemia. Some clones in this sample may be carry-over from other donors' samples.

V is TRBV28 and J is TRBJ2-1, with 8 bases identical to TRBD2. Germline CDR1 and CDR2: MDHEN and SYDVKM. V was clipped by 1 base and J by 9 bases; unmatched bases: 5. CDR3 length: 14 amino acids. CDR3 coding DNA: TGTGCCAGCAGTTTATTGTCGGCGGGGGGTGAGCAGTTCTTC. Translating gives CASSLLSAGGEQFF.

The CDR3 sequence is CASSWGQGTGTEAFF. The CDR3 DNA reads TGTGCCAGCAGCTGGGGACAGGGGACGGGCACTGAAGCTTTCTTT. The V gene is TRBV5-6, the J gene TRBJ1-1; TRBD1 aligns across 10 bases. The CDR3 sequence is 15 residues long. Germline V gene sequence: CDR1 SGHDT, CDR2 YYEEEE. J lost 4 bases, V lost 3 bases, and 6 bases had no gene match.

This sequence joins TRBV5-1 and TRBJ2-3; tentatively, D is TRBD2 (5 bases). The germline V gene encodes CDR1 SGHRS and CDR2 YFSETQ. Trimming shortened V by 1 base and J by 2 bases, and 17 bases separated the two germline ends. This CDR3 spans 17 amino acids. In DNA form, the CDR3 reads TGCGCCAGCAGCTTGTACCCGGGATCCTATATCACAGATACGCAGTATTTT. Translating it yields CASSLYPGSYITDTQYF.

V gene TRBV28 combines with J gene TRBJ1-4, with D maybe TRBD1 (6 bases). The V gene lost 5 bases and the J gene lost 5 bases, with 9 bases spanning the gap. The germline V gene encodes CDR1 MDHEN and CDR2 SYDVKM. This CDR3 has 13 residues. CDR3: CASSRTANEKLFF. The CDR3 DNA follows: TGTGCCAGCAGTAGGACAGCGAATGAAAAACTGTTTTTT.

The chain carries TRBV2 and TRBJ1-5; D may be TRBD1 (6 bases). The CDR3 is made up of 16 amino acids. Trimming left V 6 bases short and J 3 bases short, with 18 bases between. Germline CDR1 and CDR2: SNHLY and FYNNEI. CDR3 sequence reads: CASRSGTLTVNQPQHF. The DNA for the CDR3 is TGTGCCAGCAGATCCGGGACACTCACCGTCAATCAGCCCCAGCATTTT.

The genes are TRBV29-1 and TRBJ2-1; TRBD1 is a possible D gene (5 bases). Germline CDR1 and CDR2: SQVTM and ANQGSEA. The CDR3 runs 14 residues. V lost 3 bases, J lost 7 bases, and 16 bases lay in between. Written as DNA, the CDR3 is TGCAGCGTTGATCGCCAGGGCTCCGGGAATGAGCAGTTCTTC. This encodes CSVDRQGSGNEQFF.

The CDR3 loop reads CASSSRVNEQFF. In nucleotides, the CDR3 is TGTGCCAGCAGTTCGAGGGTGAATGAGCAGTTCTTC. The chain couples TRBV28 to TRBJ2-1, with D possibly being TRBD2 (5 bases). The ends were cut back, 4 bases at V and 7 bases at J, with 8 bases in the middle. This CDR3 is 12 amino acids long. Looked up from germline, CDR1 is MDHEN and CDR2 is SYDVKM. Based on the CDR3 plus reference TRBV28 and TRBJ2-1, the full variable domain is DVKVTQSSRYLVKRTGEKVFLECVQDMDHENMFWYRQDPGLGLRLIYFSYDVKMKEKGDIPEGYSVSREKKERFSLILESASTNQTSMYLCASSSRVNEQFFGPGTRLTVL.

The V and J genes are TRBV13 and TRBJ2-5; D uncertain. The CDR3 consists of 13 residues. V lost 5 bases, J lost 5 bases, and 12 bases lay in between. Germline CDR1 is PRHDT and CDR2 is FYEKMQ (reference sequence). CDR3: CASSDSLRETQYF. The CDR3 DNA reads TGTGCCAGCAGCGACTCCCTAAGGGAGACCCAGTACTTC.

This clone has a single count. This rearrangement joins TRBV28 to TRBJ2-5; D possibly corresponds to TRBD1 (6 bases). Deletions cut 6 bases from V and 6 bases from J, with 14 bases between. CDR3 length equals 13 residues. The germline V gene has CDR1 MDHEN and CDR2 SYDVKM. CDR3 sequence: CASSGTSGQTQYF. In nucleotides, the CDR3 is TGTGCCAGCAGCGGGACATCGGGACAGACCCAGTACTTC.

V gene TRBV7-2 combines with J gene TRBJ2-1, with 9 bases that match TRBD2. Germline V gives CDR1 SGHTA, CDR2 FQGNSA. V lost 5 bases and J lost 5; bases outside the gene matches: 7. The CDR3 length is 15 residues. The CDR3: CASSRRTSANNEQFF. CDR3 in DNA: TGTGCCAGCAGCCGTCGGACTAGCGCCAACAATGAGCAGTTCTTC.

The chain is built from TRBV5-5 and TRBJ1-1, with D unresolved. V dropped 3 bases and J dropped 1 base, with 7 bases sitting between them. Germline CDR1 reads SGHKS; CDR2 reads YYEKEE (reference sequence). The CDR3 is made up of 13 amino acids. DNA of the CDR3: TGTGCCAGCAGCTGGCGGGGGAACACTGAAGCTTTCTTT. It translates to CASSWRGNTEAFF.

The V gene is TRBV27, the J gene TRBJ1-2; 8 nucleotides line up with TRBD1. This CDR3 comprises 15 residues. Trimming removed 4 bases from V and 5 bases from J; junction bases left unmatched: 9. CDR1 MNHEY and CDR2 SMNVEV come from the germline V gene (reference sequence). The CDR3 coding sequence is TGTGCCAGCAGTTCCCCTAGGACAGGGCTTTATGGCTACACCTTC. This sequence encodes CASSSPRTGLYGYTF.

This sequence joins TRBV6-5 and TRBJ1-2, with D possibly matching TRBD1 (5 bases). Germline V gene data show CDR1 as MNHEY and CDR2 as SVGAGI. The CDR3 covers 14 residues. CDR3 bases: TGTGCGGCGAGGAGGGACCTAACTAACTATGGCTACACCTTC. Its translation is CAARRDLTNYGYTF.

V is TRBV4-3 and J is TRBJ1-1; TRBD1 is a possible D gene (6 bases). This CDR3 comprises 13 residues. V was clipped by 4 bases and J by 5 bases, with 11 bases between them. Germline CDR1 and CDR2: LGHNA and YSLEER. The CDR3, as DNA: TGCGCCAGCAGCCTGGGGAGGGGGACTGAAGCTTTCTTT. Translation gives CASSLGRGTEAFF.

This clone appeared a single time. The chain has TRBV6-5 and TRBJ1-2; possible D gene TRBD1, 5 bases. Trimming removed 4 bases at V and 1 base at J, with 13 bases between. The length of the CDR3 is 15 residues. Germline CDR1 reads MNHEY; CDR2 reads SVGAGI. This CDR3 is CASSSGGSGNYGYTF. CDR3 sequence (DNA): TGTGCCAGCAGTTCGGGGGGGAGTGGTAACTATGGCTACACCTTC.

The chain couples TRBV4-1 to TRBJ2-7; the match to TRBD1 covers 8 bases. This CDR3 is 15 amino acids long. J gave up 2 bases and V 2 bases, and 5 bases lay outside the gene matches. Germline CDR1 MGHRA, CDR2 YSYEKL. As DNA, the CDR3 is TGCGCCAGCAGCCAACAGGGGGCCGGACCCTACGAGCAGTACTTC. Its translation is CASSQQGAGPYEQYF.

The chain uses TRBV29-1 and TRBJ2-5; 8 positions agree with TRBD1. There are 13 residues in the CDR3. The germline V gene encodes CDR1 SQVTM and CDR2 ANQGSEA. Trimming took 3 bases from V and 5 from J; bases not matched to a gene: 5. As DNA, the CDR3 is TGCAGCGTTGACAAGGACAGGGTGGAGACCCAGTACTTC. Protein sequence: CSVDKDRVETQYF.

The genes are TRBV7-3 and TRBJ2-2; no clear D. The germline gives CDR1 SGHTA, CDR2 FQGTGA. This CDR3 has 12 amino acids. V lost 1 base, J lost 3 bases, and 0 bases lay in between. This CDR3 is CASSLNTGELFF. The DNA of the CDR3 is TGTGCCAGCAGCTTAAACACCGGGGAGCTGTTTTTT.

The chain joins TRBV27 to TRBJ2-7, with 7 bases that match TRBD1. Trimming cost V 8 bases and J 5 bases; bases outside gene matches: 9. The CDR3 has 13 residues. CDR1 and CDR2 (germline): MNHEY, SMNVEV (reference sequence). CDR3 sequence reads: CASGQGGPHEQYF. CDR3 bases: TGTGCCAGCGGACAAGGGGGCCCGCACGAGCAGTACTTC.

The rearrangement joins TRBV6-4 to TRBJ1-1; TRBD1 aligns across 8 bases. V lost 3 bases to trimming and J lost 5 bases; unmatched junction nucleotides: 8. Per germline, CDR1 MRHNA and CDR2 SNTAGT. The CDR3 spans 15 residues. For the CDR3, the DNA is TGTGCCAGCAGTGAACCCGACAGGGGTGAAACTGAAGCTTTCTTT. Amino acids: CASSEPDRGETEAFF.

This clone was seen just once. The chain has TRBV28 and TRBJ2-1; 13 bases are shared with TRBD2. CDR3 size: 16 residues. Trimming removed 7 bases from V and 3 bases from J; junction bases left unmatched: 6. Germline assignment: CDR1 MDHEN and CDR2 SYDVKM. For the CDR3, the DNA is TGTGCCAGCACGGTGGGACTAGCGGGAATCTACAATGAGCAGTTCTTC. It specifies CASTVGLAGIYNEQFF.

J is TRBJ2-1 and V is TRBV5-5; the D gene is possibly TRBD1 (6 bases). This CDR3 has 14 amino acids. The germline CDR1 and CDR2 sequences are SGHKS and YYEKEE (reference sequence). Between the trimmed V and J ends, which lost 4 bases and 6 bases, there was a span of 14 bases. CDR3 DNA sequence: TGTGCCAGCAGCCGGGACATTCAGGTCAATGAGCAGTTCTTC. Its translation is CASSRDIQVNEQFF.

The gene calls are TRBV10-3 and TRBJ1-1, with D uncertain. Per the germline V gene, CDR1 is ENHRY and CDR2 is SYGVKD. CDR3 length: 13 amino acids. Trimming stripped 6 bases from V and 0 bases from J, with 8 bases between. DNA of the CDR3: TGTGCCATCAGCCCAGAGATGAACACTGAAGCTTTCTTT. Translated, it gives CAISPEMNTEAFF.